Listed below are T cell receptor beta chains from one sample, sequenced in a study of cytomegalovirus exposure and HLA in healthy donors. The data were produced by immunoSEQ multiplex PCR, yet TCRdb's version contains in-frame clones alone and is incomplete. The sample holds approximately 170,000 clones; around 84% are singletons and the top ten take 1%. Sequenced: PBMCs. These TCRs come from a boy aged 2-15 years in good health and CMV-seronegative. Each CDR3 is given with its conserved first and last residue. A D gene is named only where the DNA matches it firmly. Part of the rows lack a size; the others show once, few, many or a class for expanded clones.

CDR3 protein | CDR3 DNA | J gene | V gene | D gene | clone size
CASSQWGEGRYEQYF | TGTGCCAGCAGCCAGTGGGGGGAGGGCCGCTACGAGCAGTACTTC | TRBJ2-7 | TRBV4-2 | TRBD2 | NA
CAISTGDQPQHF | TGTGCCATCAGCACAGGGGATCAGCCCCAGCATTTT | TRBJ1-5 | TRBV10-3 | TRBD1 | NA
CASSLAARNTEAFF | TGTGCCAGCAGCTTAGCGGCAAGGAACACTGAAGCTTTCTTT | TRBJ1-1 | TRBV7-9 | NA | NA
CAISESLTQRTDSPLHF | TGTGCCATCAGTGAGTCGCTCACTCAGAGGACTGATTCACCCCTCCACTTT | TRBJ1-6 | TRBV10-3 | NA | once
CASKGQGMRNTEAFF | TGTGCCAGCAAGGGACAGGGGATGAGGAACACTGAAGCTTTCTTT | TRBJ1-1 | TRBV6-1 | TRBD1 | NA
CASSLRGAYWWTSVSYEQYF | TGTGCCAGCAGTTTAAGGGGGGCTTATTGGTGGACTAGCGTCTCCTACGAGCAGTACTTC | TRBJ2-7 | TRBV28 | TRBD2 | NA
CASSASPGLAAQETQYF | TGTGCCAGTAGTGCTTCGCCGGGACTAGCGGCACAAGAGACCCAGTACTTC | TRBJ2-5 | TRBV19 | TRBD2 | NA
CASSLFGPGAGEQYF | NA | TRBJ2-7 | TRBV5-6 | NA | NA
CASSLREGSETQYF | TGTGCCAGCAGTTTAAGGGAGGGGTCGGAGACCCAGTACTTC | TRBJ2-5 | TRBV27 | TRBD2 | NA
CATHRGRFVDEQFF | TGTGCCACCCACCGGGGTAGGTTTGTTGATGAGCAGTTCTTC | TRBJ2-1 | TRBV19 | NA | NA
CASIRQNTGELFF | TGTGCCAGCATTAGACAGAACACCGGGGAGCTGTTTTTT | TRBJ2-2 | TRBV2 | NA | NA
CASSPRDLVETQYF | TGTGCCAGCAGCCCCCGGGACTTGGTTGAGACCCAGTACTTC | TRBJ2-5 | TRBV7-9 | NA | once
CASRIRDRENEAFF | TGTGCCAGTAGAATAAGGGACAGGGAGAATGAAGCTTTCTTT | TRBJ1-1 | TRBV19 | TRBD1 | NA
CASSIGTARGNQPQHF | TGTGCCAGTAGTATAGGGACGGCGCGGGGCAATCAGCCCCAGCATTTT | TRBJ1-5 | TRBV19 | NA | NA
CASSHDPGTNTDTQYF | TGCGCCAGCAGCCACGACCCCGGGACTAACACAGATACGCAGTATTTT | TRBJ2-3 | TRBV4-1 | TRBD2 | few
CASSLDNEQFF | TGTGCCAGCAGTCTAGACAATGAGCAGTTCTTC | TRBJ2-1 | TRBV6-4 | NA | NA
CAISDAGMNTEAFF | TGTGCCATCAGTGATGCAGGAATGAACACTGAAGCTTTCTTT | TRBJ1-1 | TRBV10-3 | NA | NA
CASSYRQGAKLFF | TGTGCCAGCAGCTACCGACAGGGGGCAAAACTGTTTTTT | TRBJ1-4 | TRBV5-4 | TRBD1 | once
CSVVRGQSLGGTQYF | TGCAGCGTTGTACGGGGACAATCTCTTGGTGGGACCCAGTACTTC | TRBJ2-5 | TRBV29-1 | NA | NA
CASSQLPGRRERTDTQYF | TGCGCCAGCAGCCAACTACCCGGCCGGCGGGAGCGCACAGATACGCAGTATTTT | TRBJ2-3 | TRBV4-1 | TRBD2 | NA
CASSQTNQPQHF | TGTGCCAGCAGCCAGACTAATCAGCCCCAGCATTTT | TRBJ1-5 | TRBV2 | NA | NA
CAWSSAGGNYGYTF | TGTGCCTGGAGTTCGGCAGGGGGTAACTATGGCTACACCTTC | TRBJ1-2 | TRBV30 | TRBD1 | NA
CASSLQGSTEAFF | TGTGCCAGCAGCTTGCAGGGATCCACTGAAGCTTTCTTT | TRBJ1-1 | TRBV5-4 | NA | NA
CASKFGQGDEKLFF | TGCGCCAGCAAGTTCGGACAGGGAGATGAAAAACTGTTTTTT | TRBJ1-4 | TRBV4-1 | TRBD1 | NA
CASSLSRSGSTDTQYF | TGTGCCAGCAGTTTATCGAGAAGCGGGAGCACAGATACGCAGTATTTT | TRBJ2-3 | TRBV27 | NA | NA
CASSQVGREAFF | TGCGCCAGCAGCCAAGTGGGCCGTGAAGCTTTCTTT | TRBJ1-1 | TRBV4-1 | NA | NA
CASSFRQMNTGELFF | TGTGCCAGCAGCTTCCGACAGATGAACACCGGGGAGCTGTTTTTT | TRBJ2-2 | TRBV7-2 | NA | NA
CASRAGGTDTQYF | TGTGCCAGCAGGGCAGGGGGAACAGATACGCAGTATTTT | TRBJ2-3 | TRBV2 | TRBD1 | few
CASRDNQETQYF | TGCGCCAGCAGGGACAACCAAGAGACCCAGTACTTC | TRBJ2-5 | TRBV4-1 | NA | NA
CASSLDRDLEAFF | TGTGCCAGCAGCTTGGACAGGGATTTAGAAGCTTTCTTT | TRBJ1-1 | TRBV5-6 | NA | NA
CASSPGQGIPYEQYF | TGTGCCAGCTCACCCGGACAGGGGATTCCCTACGAGCAGTACTTC | TRBJ2-7 | TRBV18 | TRBD1 | NA